This TCR beta chain was captured in a study of shared clonotypes between healthy human individuals. About the study: The study used three CD4 naive, three CD4 memory, two CD8 naive and one CD8 memory plate per donor.

CDR3 size: 15 residues. Germline CDR1 and CDR2: SGHAT and FQNNGV. V was trimmed by 7 bases and J by 9 bases, leaving 22 bases between them. General study results and limits: Non-shared clonotypes had lower generation probabilities than clonotypes shared by all four sorted-subset donors.

Concerning this clone itself: The antigen is undetermined.

Method: immunoSEQ multiplex PCR; TCRdb's copy keeps in-frame clones and lacks some. This table has about 1.5 million clones, approximately 98% appearing once. Source material: naive CD4+ T cells sorted from blood. The subset: CD45RA+ positively selected. The chain employs TRBV11-2 and TRBJ2-1, with D perhaps assigned TRBD1 or TRBD2 (5 bases each). This TCR was sampled from a man aged 25 to 45 in good health. Written as DNA, the CDR3 is TGTGCCAGCACCCAACCGGGGCGCTTGGGGCGTGAGCAGTTCTTC. Translating gives CASTQPGRLGREQFF. The whole variable domain, remainder taken from reference TRBV11-2 and TRBJ2-1, is EAGVAQSPRYKIIEKRQSVAFWCNPISGHATLYWYQQILGQGPKLLIQFQNNGVVDDSQLPKDRFSAERLKGVDSTLKIQPAKLEDSAVYLCASTQPGRLGREQFFGPGTRLTVL.